These 20 T cell receptor beta chains were sequenced from one sample in a study of CD8+CD57+ T cells in acquired aplastic anemia (dated by TCRdb to between 2018 and 2020). Broader findings and caveats from the paper: In patients, diversity was lower in CD8+CD57+ cells than in the total CD4+ and CD8+ cell pools.

Sequencing instrument: Illumina HiSeq 2000. Genomic DNA served as template for TCR beta VDJ combination and CDR3 sequence profiling. TCRdb's own reprocessing of the public reads used fastp at Q25 and MiXCR and kept productive beta chains. Each entry merges the rows of one CDR3 protein and shows their most common DNA and genes. Here the sample has over 15,000 distinct CDR3 sequences; 30% to 45% occur a single time. The top ten clones comprise approximately 86% of the sample. Patients chosen for sequencing had shown expansion of CD8+CD57+ cells by flow cytometry. These TCRs' antigens remain unknown. Sequencing was done on a sample of CD8+CD57+ T cells sorted from PBMCs. This specimen's cell subset or site label, per the study, means: bead-enriched CD8+CD57+ effector memory T cells from SAA patients. Receptor source: a human donor with aplastic anemia.

This sequence joins TRBV10-1 and TRBJ2-5, with a possible D match to TRBD2 (5 bases). This CDR3 comprises 16 residues. CDR1 WNHNN and CDR2 SYGVQD come from the germline V gene (reference sequence). V lost 3 bases to trimming and J lost 2 bases, with 16 bases between them. Here the CDR3 reads CASSDSGTNEQETQYF. The DNA of the CDR3 is TGCGCCAGCAGTGATTCGGGAACCAATGAGCAAGAGACCCAGTACTTC.

The chain is built from TRBV7-3 and TRBJ2-1, with D unresolved. Germline CDR1 is SGHTA and CDR2 is FQGTGA. The length of the CDR3 is 13 residues. Deletions cut 4 bases from V and 6 bases from J, with 10 bases between. The CDR3 protein is CASSYLGTNEQFF. CDR3 in DNA: TGTGCCAGCAGCTATCTGGGAACCAATGAGCAGTTCTTC.

This clonotype has at least ten counts. The J gene is TRBJ1-1, the V gene TRBV4-1; maybe TRBD1 (5 bases). CDR1 is MGHRA, CDR2 YSYEKL, per germline. The CDR3 runs 15 residues. Deletions cut 4 bases from V and 1 base from J, with 13 bases between. CDR3: CASSPWDGGNTEAFF. The CDR3 DNA sequence: TGCGCCAGCAGCCCTTGGGACGGAGGGAACACTGAAGCTTTCTTT.

This clonotype was counted ten times or more. The chain recombines TRBV28 with TRBJ1-4; D is perhaps TRBD1 (5 bases). Trimming left V 5 bases short and J 3 bases short, with 13 bases between. CDR3 length equals 15 residues. Germline V gives CDR1 MDHEN, CDR2 SYDVKM. CDR3 region: CASSPSGGPNEKLFF. In DNA, the CDR3 is TGTGCCAGCAGTCCGTCGGGGGGTCCTAATGAAAAACTGTTTTTT.

This sequence joins TRBV20-1 and TRBJ2-2; the D is unclear. This CDR3 is 15 amino acids long. V was cut by 0 bases and J by 0 bases, with 8 bases left in between. Germline V gene data show CDR1 as DFQATT and CDR2 as SNEGSKA (reference sequence). This chain's CDR3 is CSARDYSANTGELFF. Here the CDR3 DNA reads TGCAGTGCTAGAGACTACTCCGCGAACACCGGGGAGCTGTTTTTT.

The V gene is TRBV15, the J gene TRBJ2-5; 11 positions match TRBD1. The CDR3 sequence is 17 residues long. CDR1 is LNHNV, CDR2 YYDKDF, per germline (reference sequence). The trim removed 2 bases at V and 3 bases at J, leaving 8 bases unmatched. CDR3 in amino acids: CATSRPFPGQGEETQYF. CDR3 nucleotide sequence: TGTGCCACCAGCAGACCATTTCCGGGACAGGGGGAAGAGACCCAGTACTTC.

This sequence joins TRBV15 and TRBJ2-3; the match to TRBD1 covers 12 bases. Trimming at V came to 2 bases and at J to 3 bases, leaving 9 bases not matched to a gene. Germline CDR1 is LNHNV and CDR2 is YYDKDF (reference sequence). CDR3 length equals 18 residues. CDR3 DNA sequence: TGTGCCACCAGCAGACCATTTCCGGGACAGGGGGCGACAGATACGCAGTATTTT. It encodes CATSRPFPGQGATDTQYF.

This clonotype was observed at least ten times. The J gene is TRBJ1-4, the V gene TRBV6-5; D not resolved. Germline CDR1 MNHEY, CDR2 SVGAGI. The germline V and J ends were trimmed by 2 bases and 2 bases, with 6 bases remaining between them. The CDR3 sequence is 14 residues long. In DNA, the CDR3 is TGTGCCAGCAGTTACATTGGGACTAATGAAAAACTGTTTTTT. Its protein product is CASSYIGTNEKLFF.

The chain recombines TRBV9 with TRBJ1-6; 7 bases are a match to TRBD1. CDR1 SGDLS and CDR2 YYNGEE come from the germline V gene. The V gene end was trimmed by 0 bases and the J gene end by 9 bases; junction bases not matched to a gene: 3. The CDR3 has 14 residues. The CDR3 here is CASSVAYRGSPLHF. CDR3 bases: TGTGCCAGCAGCGTAGCTTACAGGGGTTCACCCCTCCACTTT.

The chain links TRBV2 to TRBJ2-3; 7 bases are a match to TRBD2. Unmatched junction bases numbered 22, after V lost 11 bases and J lost 14 bases. Germline CDR1 and CDR2: SNHLY and FYNNEI. The CDR3 contains 14 residues. In nucleotides, the CDR3 is TGTGCCGGCAATGGTGGTGGGGCGGGGGTAAAGGTGTATTTT. It encodes CAGNGGGAGVKVYF.

The rearrangement joins TRBV7-9 to TRBJ2-3; 8 nucleotides align to TRBD2. Germline V gene data show CDR1 as SEHNR and CDR2 as FQNEAQ (reference sequence). V was clipped by 5 bases and J by 2 bases; unmatched bases: 3. The CDR3 extends over 14 amino acids. CDR3 amino acids: CASSTSGLTDTQYF. DNA of the CDR3: TGTGCCAGCAGCACTAGCGGCCTCACAGATACGCAGTATTTT.

This clonotype turned up a few times. The chain joins TRBV5-1 to TRBJ2-5, with a weak D call TRBD2 (6 bases). Germline values: CDR1 SGHRS, CDR2 YFSETQ. CDR3 length equals 13 residues. V gave up 6 bases and J gave up 5 bases, with 14 bases separating them. The CDR3 region has the DNA TGCGCCAGCAAAATTATAGGGAGGGAGACCCAGTACTTC. Translating gives CASKIIGRETQYF. Full variable domain (remainder filled in from reference TRBV5-1 and TRBJ2-5): KAGVTQTPRYLIKTRGQQVTLSCSPISGHRSVSWYQQTPGQGLQFLFEYFSETQRNKGNFPGRFSGRQFSNSRSEMNVSTLELGDSALYLCASKIIGRETQYFGPGTRLLVL.

The table lists this clonotype with many counts. V usage is TRBV20-1 and J usage is TRBJ2-1; TRBD1 matches 7 bases. V lost 6 bases to trimming and J lost 7 bases; unmatched junction nucleotides: 12. This CDR3 region has 14 residues. Germline V CDR1 and CDR2: DFQATT, SNEGSKA (reference sequence). In DNA, the CDR3 is TGCAGTGCGCCAGCGGACAGGTCCCTAAATGAGCAGTTCTTC. Its protein product is CSAPADRSLNEQFF.

This clonotype was found a few times. The chain combines TRBV4-1 with TRBJ2-3; D is unclear. CDR1 MGHRA and CDR2 YSYEKL come from the germline V gene. Trimming shortened V by 0 bases and J by 1 base, and 8 bases separated the two germline ends. The CDR3 has 15 amino acids. The CDR3 reads CASSQEGKGTDTQYF. The CDR3, as DNA: TGCGCCAGCAGCCAAGAAGGAAAGGGCACAGATACGCAGTATTTT.

V gene TRBV7-9 combines with J gene TRBJ2-7, with 10 bases matching TRBD2. The germline gives CDR1 SEHNR, CDR2 FQNEAQ (reference sequence). Trimming cost V 2 bases and J 6 bases; bases outside gene matches: 7. This CDR3 spans 15 amino acids. CDR3 amino acids: CASSLSLAGVPEQYF. Here the CDR3 DNA reads TGTGCCAGCAGCTTAAGTCTAGCGGGAGTACCCGAGCAGTACTTC.

This clonotype was counted at least ten times. CDR3 loop: CANTGELFF. The CDR3 nucleotides are TGTGCGAACACCGGGGAGCTGTTTTTT. V is TRBV9 and J is TRBJ2-2; D unresolved. The CDR3 length is 9 residues. Germline lookup yields CDR1 SGDLS and CDR2 YYNGEE.

This clonotype was recorded at least ten times. V and J are TRBV15 and TRBJ2-3; a weak D match, TRBD2 (7 bases). V lost 0 bases to trimming and J lost 4 bases, with 11 bases between them. Germline values: CDR1 LNHNV, CDR2 YYDKDF (reference sequence). CDR3 length equals 15 residues. Written as DNA, the CDR3 is TGTGCCACCAGCAGAGATGGGGGGGCCGCAGATACGCAGTATTTT. Translation: CATSRDGGAADTQYF.

This clonotype was picked up one time. The chain employs TRBV15 and TRBJ2-1, with 9 bases that match TRBD2. The CDR3 has 16 residues. Per the germline V gene, CDR1 is LNHNV and CDR2 is YYDKDF (reference sequence). The junction had 7 bases not matched to a gene; V was cut back by 3 bases and J by 4 bases. CDR3 residues: CATSSTSGGLYNEQFF. CDR3 bases: TGTGCCACCAGCAGCACCAGCGGGGGGCTATACAATGAGCAGTTCTTC.

This clonotype has a count of ten or more. The genes are TRBV7-9 and TRBJ2-7; D possibly corresponds to TRBD1 (6 bases). Deletions cut 6 bases from V and 3 bases from J, with 18 bases between. Per germline, CDR1 SEHNR and CDR2 FQNEAQ (reference sequence). The CDR3 length is 15 residues. The DNA for the CDR3 is TGTGCCAGCAGGCCTACCGGGACAACCAACTACGAGCAGTACTTC. Amino acid sequence: CASRPTGTTNYEQYF.

V usage is TRBV6-5 and J usage is TRBJ1-4; tentatively, D is TRBD1 (5 bases). V was trimmed by 2 bases and J by 3 bases, leaving 16 bases between them. The germline gives CDR1 MNHEY, CDR2 SVGAGI. This CDR3 has 17 residues. CDR3 protein: CASSYGVQGGPNEKLFF. The CDR3 DNA reads TGTGCCAGCAGTTACGGAGTTCAGGGAGGTCCTAATGAAAAACTGTTTTTT.